Below are 21 T cell receptor beta chains sequenced from a single sample in a study of T cell responses to AZD1222 COVID-19 vaccine. Produced via immunoSEQ multiplex PCR; TCRdb's table is partial and in-frame only. The profile shows about 130,000 clones, about 87% of them singletons. The specimen was peripheral blood, collected on day 0 of AZD1222 vaccination. These receptors were obtained from an adult in good health.

This clone is a singleton in its sample. The V gene is TRBV13, the J gene TRBJ1-3, with D possibly TRBD1 on 6 matching bases. The CDR3 is 15 residues long. Per germline, CDR1 PRHDT and CDR2 FYEKMQ (reference sequence). The V gene lost 5 bases and the J gene lost 1 base, with 12 bases spanning the gap. The CDR3 reads CASSLPRGSGNTIYF. In nucleotides, the CDR3 is TGTGCCAGCAGCCTACCCAGGGGTTCTGGAAACACCATATATTTT.

This chain links TRBV28 with TRBJ1-3, with TRBD1 identical over 9 bases. Trimming cost V 8 bases and J 7 bases; bases outside gene matches: 9. CDR3 size: 14 residues. Germline CDR1 and CDR2: MDHEN and SYDVKM. The DNA of the CDR3 is TGTGCCAGCTGTAGGACAGGGGAATTCAACACCATATATTTT. It yields the protein CASCRTGEFNTIYF.

The gene calls are TRBV30 and TRBJ1-2, with D tentatively TRBD1 (6 bases). CDR3 length equals 15 residues. Germline lookup yields CDR1 GTSNPN and CDR2 SVGIG (reference sequence). Trimming took off 0 bases at V and 8 bases at J, with 19 bases between the two ends. CDR3 amino acids: CAWSVQAGVSLGYTF. The DNA of the CDR3 is TGTGCCTGGAGTGTACAGGCAGGGGTATCTCTCGGCTACACCTTC.

The J gene is TRBJ1-3, the V gene TRBV4-1; D is unclear. Between the trimmed V and J ends, which lost 4 bases and 8 bases, there was a span of 9 bases. CDR3 size: 12 residues. Germline values: CDR1 MGHRA, CDR2 YSYEKL. This chain's CDR3 is CASSLFGDTIYF. In DNA, the CDR3 is TGCGCCAGCAGCCTCTTTGGGGACACCATATATTTT.

The count of this clone is one. The rearrangement uses TRBV29-1 and TRBJ1-2; 9 bases align to TRBD1. This CDR3 contains 15 residues. Germline V gene lookup returns CDR1 SQVTM and CDR2 ANQGSEA. The V and J ends lost 5 bases and 4 bases, in that order; junction bases with no gene match: 11. In DNA form, the CDR3 reads TGCAGCGTTTCCCGGGACAGGGATTTTAGCTATGGCTACACCTTC. It yields the protein CSVSRDRDFSYGYTF.

This chain connects TRBV10-3 to TRBJ1-1, with TRBD1 matching 9 bases. This CDR3 region has 13 residues. V dropped 0 bases and J dropped 11; count of bases not matched to a gene: 4. In germline, CDR1 is ENHRY, CDR2 SYGVKD. Here the CDR3 reads CAISESWTGAAFF. For the CDR3, the DNA is TGTGCCATCAGTGAGTCGTGGACAGGGGCGGCTTTCTTT.

The chain is built from TRBV12-3 or TRBV12-4 and TRBJ2-5; D may be TRBD1 (5 bases). Trimming pared 6 bases from V and 5 bases from J, leaving 13 bases between. The CDR3 totals 13 residues. As DNA, the CDR3 is TGTGCCAGCAGGTCAGGGTTAACGGAGACCCAGTACTTC. This codes for CASRSGLTETQYF.

The chain has TRBV5-1 and TRBJ2-5; TRBD1 or TRBD2 may be the D gene (5 bases each). CDR1 SGHRS and CDR2 YFSETQ come from the germline V gene. V was cut by 3 bases and J by 5 bases, with 26 bases left in between. CDR3 length equals 18 residues. The CDR3 DNA follows: TGCGCCAGCAGCTCCGGGGTGGGACGCGTGACTGATGGGGAGACCCAGTACTTC. As protein: CASSSGVGRVTDGETQYF.

The genes are TRBV28 and TRBJ1-2; 8 bases match TRBD1. Per the germline V gene, CDR1 is MDHEN and CDR2 is SYDVKM. V shed 7 bases and J 4 bases; nucleotides not matched to a gene: 8. The CDR3 covers 14 residues. This CDR3 is CASTLSDRAYGYTF. CDR3 nucleotides: TGTGCCAGCACTCTATCGGACAGGGCCTATGGCTACACCTTC.

CDR3 amino acids: CASKGQLNYGYTF. CDR3 DNA: TGTGCCAGCAAGGGACAGCTTAACTATGGCTACACCTTC. The rearrangement uses TRBV6-5 and TRBJ1-2, with TRBD1 matching over 7 bases. Germline loops: CDR1 MNHEY, CDR2 SVGAGI. The CDR3 extends over 13 amino acids. V lost 7 bases and J lost 1; bases outside the gene matches: 3.

This chain joins TRBV18 and TRBJ1-1; 8 bases fit TRBD1. From germline, CDR1 is KGHSH and CDR2 LQKENI. V trimming: 2 bases; J trimming: 4 bases; junction bases outside the gene matches: 6. CDR3 length: 15 amino acids. CDR3 coding DNA: TGTGCCAGCTCACCAGGACAGGGAAGGGTCACTGAAGCTTTCTTT. Its protein product is CASSPGQGRVTEAFF.

This chain uses TRBV5-1 with TRBJ2-5, with D tentatively TRBD2 (5 bases). The CDR3 sequence is 15 residues long. Looked up from germline, CDR1 is SGHRS and CDR2 is YFSETQ. The V end was cut by 0 bases, the J end by 12 bases, with 21 bases between. DNA for the CDR3: TGCGCCAGCAGCTTGGAGGGCCAGCGGTCAAGAGGAGAGTACTTC. It specifies CASSLEGQRSRGEYF.

The V gene is TRBV19, the J gene TRBJ2-5, with 8 bases that match TRBD1. The CDR3 is 14 amino acids. Unmatched junction bases numbered 9, after V lost 7 bases and J lost 5 bases. From germline, CDR1 is LNHDA and CDR2 SQIVND (reference sequence). The CDR3 sequence is CASTPGTGGETQYF. DNA of the CDR3: TGTGCCAGTACGCCCGGGACAGGTGGCGAGACCCAGTACTTC.

The chain recombines TRBV7-2 with TRBJ1-2; tentative D call: TRBD1 (5 bases). This CDR3 region has 13 residues. Trimming left V 3 bases short and J 3 bases short, with 8 bases between. The germline V gene encodes CDR1 SGHTA and CDR2 FQGNSA. The CDR3 DNA reads TGTGCCAGCAGCTTTTCCAGGGACTATGGCTACACCTTC. Translating it yields CASSFSRDYGYTF.

The V gene is TRBV18, the J gene TRBJ1-1, with D unclear. The germline CDR1 and CDR2 sequences are KGHSH and LQKENI. Deletions cut 1 base from V and 3 bases from J, with 9 bases between. There are 14 residues in the CDR3. The CDR3 DNA reads TGTGCCAGCTCACCACAGGGCACCCACACTGAAGCTTTCTTT. Amino acids: CASSPQGTHTEAFF.

The chain joins TRBV10-3 to TRBJ2-5; the D gene is possibly TRBD2 (6 bases). Trimming shortened V by 0 bases and J by 2 bases, and 16 bases separated the two germline ends. The CDR3 contains 17 residues. Germline V CDR1 and CDR2: ENHRY, SYGVKD. The CDR3 loop reads CAISESVGRGGQETQYF. The CDR3 coding sequence is TGTGCCATCAGTGAGTCGGTGGGAAGGGGAGGTCAAGAGACCCAGTACTTC.

V usage is TRBV14 and J usage is TRBJ1-5; D gene unclear. The germline gives CDR1 SGHDN, CDR2 FVKESK. Trimming removed 3 bases from V and 4 bases from J, with 7 bases in between. The CDR3 runs to 13 residues. CDR3 DNA sequence: TGTGCCAGCAGCCAGGGTTGGAATCAGCCCCAGCATTTT. It specifies CASSQGWNQPQHF. The complete variable domain, with remaining parts taken from reference TRBV14 and TRBJ1-5, reads EAGVTQFPSHSVIEKGQTVTLRCDPISGHDNLYWYRRVMGKEIKFLLHFVKESKQDESGMPNNRFLAERTGGTYSTLKVQPAELEDSGVYFCASSQGWNQPQHFGDGTRLSIL.

The chain recombines TRBV7-6 with TRBJ1-1, with a possible D match to TRBD1 (6 bases). The CDR3 contains 15 residues. The V end lost 3 bases, the J end lost 0 bases, and 11 bases lay between the germline ends. Germline V gene lookup returns CDR1 SGHVS and CDR2 FNYEAQ. In DNA, the CDR3 is TGTGCCAGCAGCTTGACAGGTTTCATGAACACTGAAGCTTTCTTT. Its protein product is CASSLTGFMNTEAFF. Drawing the rest from reference TRBV7-6 and TRBJ1-1, the complete variable domain is GAGVSQSPRYKVTKRGQDVALRCDPISGHVSLYWYRQALGQGPEFLTYFNYEAQQDKSGLPNDRFSAERPEGSISTLTIQRTEQRDSAMYRCASSLTGFMNTEAFFGQGTRLTVV.

A note on this clone: This sample also contains other DNA sequences that code for the same CDR3. The chain combines TRBV11-3 with TRBJ1-5; tentatively, D is TRBD1 (6 bases). V was pared by 5 bases and J by 4 bases, with 9 bases between. Germline loops: CDR1 SGHNT, CDR2 YENEEA. CDR3 length: 13 amino acids. For the CDR3, the DNA is TGTGCCAGCAGCCCCAGGGGAAATCAGCCCCAGCATTTT. This codes for CASSPRGNQPQHF.

This clone has more than one count but fewer than ten. The CDR3 bases are TGTGCCAGCAGTGTCGGACAGGTTGACACCGGGGAGCTGTTTTTT. As protein: CASSVGQVDTGELFF. This chain connects TRBV25-1 to TRBJ2-2, with TRBD1 matching over 7 bases. The CDR3 consists of 15 residues. The germline V gene has CDR1 MGHDK and CDR2 SYGVNS. With V trimmed by 4 bases and J by 3 bases, 5 bases remained unmatched.

The chain has TRBV7-9 and TRBJ2-7, with 8 bases matching TRBD2. CDR3 length: 14 residues. The germline CDR1 and CDR2 sequences are SEHNR and FQNEAQ (reference sequence). V lost 5 bases and J lost 5; bases outside the gene matches: 8. CDR3 sequence: CASSLLLTSDEQYF. The CDR3 DNA is TGTGCCAGCAGCCTGCTTTTGACTAGCGACGAGCAGTACTTC.